This is a list of T cell receptor beta chains from one sample in a study of cytomegalovirus exposure and HLA in healthy donors. The data were produced by immunoSEQ multiplex PCR, yet TCRdb's version contains in-frame clones alone and is incomplete. Of around 190,000 clones detected, around three quarters appear once; the ten largest clones hold approximately 14%. Source material: PBMCs. The receptors derive from a woman between 25 and 40 years old in good health and CMV-seropositive. Each CDR3 is given with its conserved first and last residue. D genes are given only for firm matches. Clone size is stated in some rows and not others, as once, few, many or a class when expanded.

>.|TRBJ1-1|15|TRBV5-6|.
CASSFSIRANTEAFF
TGTGCCAGCAGCTTTTCAATCAGGGCTAACACTGAAGCTTTCTTT
>.|TRBJ1-1|13|TRBV7-9|TRBD1
CASSLDRDTEAFF
TGTGCCAGCAGCCTAGACAGGGACACTGAAGCTTTCTTT
>.|TRBJ1-2|16|TRBV18|.
CASSPSGQRTAYGYTF
TGTGCCAGCTCACCATCGGGACAACGGACGGCCTATGGCTACACCTTC
>.|TRBJ2-7|15|TRBV7-3|TRBD2
CAGGLTSGGSYEQYF
TGTGCCGGTGGGCTTACTAGCGGGGGTTCCTACGAGCAGTACTTC
>many|TRBJ1-2|15|TRBV5-4|TRBD1
CASSLDGTGVDGYTF
TGTGCCAGCAGCTTGGATGGGACAGGGGTCGATGGCTACACCTTC
>.|TRBJ1-1|15|TRBV28|TRBD1
CASSLPQGTGTEAFF
TGTGCCAGCAGTTTACCACAGGGGACGGGGACTGAAGCTTTCTTT
>few|TRBJ2-7|13|TRBV27|.
CASSLGTADEQYF
TGTGCCAGCAGTTTAGGCACAGCGGATGAGCAGTACTTC
>.|TRBJ1-2|12|TRBV30|.
CAWSPHLAGYTF
TGTGCCTGGAGTCCTCATTTAGCGGGCTACACCTTC
>.|TRBJ2-2|15|TRBV28|TRBD1
CASSMGQGHTGELFF
TGTGCCAGCAGTATGGGACAGGGTCACACCGGGGAGCTGTTTTTT
>.|TRBJ1-5|14|TRBV30|.
CAWSAVAGNQPQHF
TGTGCCTGGAGTGCGGTGGCAGGTAATCAGCCCCAGCATTTT
>.|TRBJ1-5|16|TRBV4-1|.
CASSQEPTVSNQPQHF
TGCGCCAGCAGCCAAGAACCGACAGTAAGCAATCAGCCCCAGCATTTT
>.|TRBJ2-7|14|TRBV7-9|TRBD1
CASSRTTGGNEQYF
TGTGCCAGCAGCCGGACGACAGGGGGGAACGAGCAGTACTTC
>.|TRBJ1-2|14|TRBV4-1|TRBD1
CASSQPGQGGGYTF
TGCGCCAGCAGCCAACCAGGACAGGGAGGGGGCTACACCTTC
>.|TRBJ2-7|14|TRBV21-1|.
CASPGRGAAHEQYF
TGTGCCAGCCCAGGGCGGGGGGCGGCACACGAGCAGTACTTC
>.|TRBJ2-2|13|TRBV29-1|.
CSVEVTSAGELFF
TGCAGCGTTGAAGTTACCAGTGCCGGGGAGCTGTTTTTT
>.|TRBJ1-2|13|TRBV7-9|.
CASSPGQNYGYTF
TGTGCCAGCAGTCCAGGACAGAACTATGGCTACACCTTC
>.|TRBJ2-7|14|TRBV5-6|.
CASRSSTGISEQYF
TGTGCCAGCAGGTCCTCTACAGGGATCAGCGAGCAGTACTTC
>.|TRBJ1-2|15|TRBV19|TRBD1
CASSPKKGGDYGYTF
TGTGCCAGTAGTCCGAAAAAAGGGGGCGACTATGGCTACACCTTC
>.|TRBJ1-1|13|TRBV29-1|.
CSVVEQGNTEAFF
TGCAGCGTTGTTGAACAGGGGAACACTGAAGCTTTCTTT
>once|TRBJ1-5|16|TRBV21-1|.
CASSKGDSFSNQPQHF
TGTGCCAGCAGCAAAGGGGACTCGTTTAGCAATCAGCCCCAGCATTTT
>few|TRBJ2-1|13|TRBV28|.
CAILHPTYNEQFF
TGTGCCATCCTACATCCGACATACAATGAGCAGTTCTTC
>few|TRBJ2-5|16|TRBV9|TRBD1
CASSAYRDREGETQYF
TGTGCCAGCAGCGCTTACCGGGACAGGGAAGGAGAGACCCAGTACTTC
>few|TRBJ2-7|13|TRBV11-3|.
CASSLVWEYEQYF
TGTGCCAGCAGCTTAGTGTGGGAGTACGAGCAGTACTTC
>.|TRBJ1-5|18|TRBV6-4|TRBD1
CASSDSRTDRGSRQPQHF
TGTGCCAGCAGTGACTCGAGAACGGACAGGGGGTCGCGACAGCCCCAGCATTTT
>once|TRBJ2-7|16|TRBV11-3|TRBD2
CASSYTPGLASYEQYF
TGTGCCAGCAGCTACACGCCGGGACTAGCGAGCTACGAGCAGTACTTC
>.|TRBJ2-7|14|TRBV30|.
CAWNSGLGSYEQYF
TGTGCCTGGAACTCAGGACTTGGCTCCTACGAGCAGTACTTC
>.|TRBJ2-5|13|TRBV14|.
CASSQVGGKTQYF
TGTGCCAGCAGCCAAGTTGGAGGGAAGACCCAGTACTTC
>.|TRBJ2-7|13|TRBV10-1|.
CASSDGGSYEQYF
TGCGCCAGCAGTGACGGGGGTTCCTACGAGCAGTACTTC
>.|TRBJ1-2|14|TRBV19|.
CASSTPPQGGGYTF
TGTGCCAGTAGTACTCCACCTCAGGGTGGCGGCTACACCTTC
>.|TRBJ2-7|14|TRBV10-3|.
CAISTTGPRYEQYF
TGTGCCATCAGCACGACAGGTCCTCGTTACGAGCAGTACTTC
>.|TRBJ2-7|14|TRBV7-8|.
CASSYDRYNYEQYF
TGTGCCAGCAGCTACGACAGATATAACTACGAGCAGTACTTC
>few|TRBJ2-7|16|TRBV5-6|TRBD1
CASSVGETGVLGEQYF
TGTGCCAGCAGCGTAGGCGAGACAGGGGTGTTAGGCGAGCAGTACTTC
>.|TRBJ1-5|13|TRBV2|.
CASSRTGNQPQHF
TGTGCCAGCAGCCGGACAGGCAATCAGCCCCAGCATTTT
>once|TRBJ1-2|14|TRBV7-8|.
CASSPGRASYGYTF
TGTGCCAGCAGCCCCGGGAGGGCTAGCTATGGCTACACCTTC
>.|TRBJ1-1|18|TRBV7-8|TRBD1
CASSLFPGQGMVNTEAFF
TGTGCCAGCAGCCTCTTCCCGGGACAGGGGATGGTGAACACTGAAGCTTTCTTT
>.|TRBJ1-2|13|TRBV6-1|TRBD1
CASSGRTGYGYTF
TGTGCCAGCAGTGGCCGGACAGGCTATGGCTACACCTTC
>once|TRBJ2-7|14|TRBV5-4|TRBD1
CASSSGQGGYEQYF
TGTGCCAGCAGCTCTGGACAGGGCGGCTACGAGCAGTACTTC
>.|TRBJ2-7|15|TRBV5-1|TRBD1
CASSLGGGQGYEQYF
TGCGCCAGCAGCTTGGGGGGGGGACAGGGCTACGAGCAGTACTTC
>few|TRBJ2-1|14|TRBV6-6|TRBD1
CASSYSGTDHEQFF
TGTGCCAGCAGTTACTCGGGGACAGACCATGAGCAGTTCTTC
>.|TRBJ1-3|13|TRBV30|.
CAWSRGDGNTIYF
TGTGCCTGGAGTAGGGGTGATGGAAACACCATATATTTT
>few|TRBJ2-7|13|TRBV2|.
CASTRDWAYEQYF
TGTGCCAGCACCCGGGACTGGGCCTACGAGCAGTACTTC
>.|TRBJ2-2|13|TRBV9|.
CASSVGETGELFF
TGTGCCAGCAGCGTAGGAGAGACCGGGGAGCTGTTTTTT
>few|TRBJ2-3|16|TRBV15|TRBD1
CATSRDAAQGEDTQYF
TGTGCCACCAGCAGAGATGCGGCGCAGGGGGAAGATACGCAGTATTTT
>.|TRBJ1-2|14|TRBV9|.
CASTRTASNYGYTF
TGTGCCAGCACCAGGACAGCCTCTAACTATGGCTACACCTTC
>.|TRBJ2-1|15|TRBV4-1|.
CASSQSWGGLNEQFF
TGCGCCAGCAGCCAATCTTGGGGGGGCCTCAATGAGCAGTTCTTC
>.|TRBJ2-3|14|TRBV6-1|.
CASSESAGVDTQYF
TGTGCCAGCAGTGAATCCGCAGGGGTGGATACGCAGTATTTT
>.|TRBJ1-5|14|TRBV27|TRBD1
CASSLRTGPSPQHF
TGTGCCAGCAGTCTCCGGACAGGGCCGAGCCCCCAGCATTTT
>.|TRBJ2-7|16|TRBV11-3|.
CASSYGAASASYEQYF
TGTGCCAGCAGCTATGGAGCGGCTAGCGCCTCCTACGAGCAGTACTTC
>.|TRBJ2-2|15|TRBV27|.
CASSLRVRRDGELFF
TGTGCCAGCAGTTTAAGAGTTCGGAGGGACGGGGAGCTGTTTTTT